This T cell receptor beta chain was sequenced for a study of type 1 and type 2 diabetes patients. PCR was run on genomic DNA. The TCR beta CDR3 region was amplified using 30 forward and 13 reverse primers. From the multiplex PCR reads, TCRdb called clonotypes with MiXCR, one entry per CDR3 protein. The data hold about 290,000 distinct CDR3 sequences, with around 47% observed a single time. Trimming removed 10 bases at V and 0 bases at J, with 15 bases between. The CDR3 extends over 14 amino acids. Germline CDR1 and CDR2: SGHVS and FNYEAQ. This clonotype was seen a handful of times. The receptor comes from a man between 18 and 35 years old with type 2 diabetes. The rearrangement joins TRBV7-6 to TRBJ1-1, with D maybe TRBD1 (5 bases). Sequencing used peripheral blood mononuclear cells (PBMCs). CDR3 sequence (DNA): TGTGCCACTTTGGGGGGGAGCATGAACACTGAAGCTTTCTTT. This sequence encodes CATLGGSMNTEAFF.